The TCR beta chain under discussion was sequenced for a study of blood T cell repertoires in COVID-19. Overall study context: Whether acute or convalescent, the COVID-19 samples came from the United States, Italy and Spain. In each case, the material was cDNA or gDNA derived from T cells, B-cell-depleted T cells, or PBMCs.

The CDR3 has 18 amino acids. As originally analysed: Nucleated cell counts were estimated from reference gene primer amplification. Libraries were prepared by immunoSEQ multiplex PCR; TCRdb keeps only in-frame clonotypes and omits some of them. D and trimming were read from the DNA, whereas the V and J calls and clone size are those reported in that table. The repertoire has 190,000 or so clones, about 82% of them found once; the top ten carry approximately 0.97%. Patients of the Seattle cohort, enrolled during active infection, were followed longitudinally. V gene TRBV21-1 combines with J gene TRBJ1-1; whether TRBD1, the table's D call, matches the DNA was not checked. TRBV21-1 counts as a pseudogene. The sequenced sample was peripheral blood. This receptor was obtained from a man in his sixties with COVID-19, enrolled during active disease. The CDR3 DNA reads as TGTGCCAGCAGTCCTGAGATCAGGGGGATGGGTTTTGGCACTGAAGCTTTCTTT. Its translation is CASSPEIRGMGFGTEAFF.